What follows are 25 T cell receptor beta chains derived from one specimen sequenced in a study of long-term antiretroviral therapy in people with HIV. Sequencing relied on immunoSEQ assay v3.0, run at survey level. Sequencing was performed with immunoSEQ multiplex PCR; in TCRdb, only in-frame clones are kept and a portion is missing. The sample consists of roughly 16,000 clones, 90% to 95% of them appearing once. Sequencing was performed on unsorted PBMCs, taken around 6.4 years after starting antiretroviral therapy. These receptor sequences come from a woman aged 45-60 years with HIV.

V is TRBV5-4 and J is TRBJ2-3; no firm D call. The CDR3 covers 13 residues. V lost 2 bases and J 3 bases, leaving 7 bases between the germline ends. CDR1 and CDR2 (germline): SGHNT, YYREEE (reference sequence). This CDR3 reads CASSLKITDTQYF. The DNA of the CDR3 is TGTGCCAGCAGCTTAAAAATAACAGATACGCAGTATTTT.

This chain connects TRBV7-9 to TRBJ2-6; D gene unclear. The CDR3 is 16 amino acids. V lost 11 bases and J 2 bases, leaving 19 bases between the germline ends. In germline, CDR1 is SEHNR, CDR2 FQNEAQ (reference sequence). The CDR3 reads CADPAHKRTGANVLTF. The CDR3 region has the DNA TGTGCCGACCCGGCCCATAAGAGGACTGGGGCCAACGTCCTGACTTTC.

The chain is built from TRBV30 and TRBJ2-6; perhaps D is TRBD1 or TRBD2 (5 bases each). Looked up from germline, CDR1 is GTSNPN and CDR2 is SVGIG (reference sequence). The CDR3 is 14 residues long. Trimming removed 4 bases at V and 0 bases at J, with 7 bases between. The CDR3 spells CAWTGASGANVLTF. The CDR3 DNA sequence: TGTGCCTGGACCGGGGCCTCTGGGGCCAACGTCCTGACTTTC.

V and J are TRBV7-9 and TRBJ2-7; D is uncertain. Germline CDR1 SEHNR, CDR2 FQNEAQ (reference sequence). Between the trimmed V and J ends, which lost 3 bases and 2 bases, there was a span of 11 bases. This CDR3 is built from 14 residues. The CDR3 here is CASSFVEGPYEQYF. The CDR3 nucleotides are TGTGCCAGCAGCTTTGTCGAAGGGCCCTACGAGCAGTACTTC.

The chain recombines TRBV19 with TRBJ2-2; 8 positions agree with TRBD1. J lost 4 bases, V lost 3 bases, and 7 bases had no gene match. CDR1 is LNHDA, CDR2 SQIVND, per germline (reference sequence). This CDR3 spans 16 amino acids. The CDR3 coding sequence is TGTGCCAGTAGTATCGGCGGGACAGGACCCACCGGGGAGCTGTTTTTT. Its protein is CASSIGGTGPTGELFF. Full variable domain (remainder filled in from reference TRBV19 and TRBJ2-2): DGGITQSPKYLFRKEGQNVTLSCEQNLNHDAMYWYRQDPGQGLRLIYYSQIVNDFQKGDIAEGYSVSREKKESFPLTVTSAQKNPTAFYLCASSIGGTGPTGELFFGEGSRLTVL.

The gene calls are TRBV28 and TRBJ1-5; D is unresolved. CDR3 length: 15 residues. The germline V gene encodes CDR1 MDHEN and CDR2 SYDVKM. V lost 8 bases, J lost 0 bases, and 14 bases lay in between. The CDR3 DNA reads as TGTGCCAGCTTGAGATATCCTTATAGCAATCAGCCCCAGCATTTT. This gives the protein CASLRYPYSNQPQHF.

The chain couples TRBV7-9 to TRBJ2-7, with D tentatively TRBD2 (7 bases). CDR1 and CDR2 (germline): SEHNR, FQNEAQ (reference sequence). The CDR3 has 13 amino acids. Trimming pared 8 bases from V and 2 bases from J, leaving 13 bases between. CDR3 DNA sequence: TGTGCCAGCGAGGGGGGGAAAACCTACGAGCAGTACTTC. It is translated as CASEGGKTYEQYF.

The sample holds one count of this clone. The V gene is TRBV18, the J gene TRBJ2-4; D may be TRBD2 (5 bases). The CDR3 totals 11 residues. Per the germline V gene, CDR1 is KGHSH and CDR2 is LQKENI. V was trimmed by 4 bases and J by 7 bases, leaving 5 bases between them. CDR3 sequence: CASSRENIQYF. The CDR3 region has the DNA TGTGCCAGCTCACGGGAGAACATTCAGTACTTC.

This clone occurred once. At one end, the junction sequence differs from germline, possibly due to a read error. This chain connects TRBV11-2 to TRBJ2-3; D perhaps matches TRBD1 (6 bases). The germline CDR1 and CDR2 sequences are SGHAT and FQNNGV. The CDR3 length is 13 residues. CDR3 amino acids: CASSLEPPNYRVF. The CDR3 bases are TGTGCCAGCAGCTTAGAGCCTCCAAACTACAGGGTTTTT.

Written as DNA, the CDR3 is TGTGCCAGCAAGGCAAGCCGGGACGGTTCCTACGAGCAGTACTTC. The encoded protein is CASKASRDGSYEQYF. V usage is TRBV6-1 and J usage is TRBJ2-7, with D perhaps matching TRBD1 or TRBD2 (5 bases each). V was trimmed by 7 bases and J by 1 base, leaving 17 bases between them. This CDR3 has 15 amino acids. Germline V gene sequence: CDR1 MNHNS, CDR2 SASEGT.

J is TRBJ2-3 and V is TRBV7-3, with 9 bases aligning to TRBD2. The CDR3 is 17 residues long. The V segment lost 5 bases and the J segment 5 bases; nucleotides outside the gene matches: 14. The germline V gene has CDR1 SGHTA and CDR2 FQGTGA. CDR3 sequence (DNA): TGTGCCAGCAGCGGTGGGGGACTAGCTGCCCCGGGAGATACGCAGTATTTT. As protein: CASSGGGLAAPGDTQYF.

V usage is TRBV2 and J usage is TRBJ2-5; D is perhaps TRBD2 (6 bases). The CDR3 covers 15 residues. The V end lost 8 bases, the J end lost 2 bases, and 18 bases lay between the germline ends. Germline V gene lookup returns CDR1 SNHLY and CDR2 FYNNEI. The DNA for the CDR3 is TGTGCCAGCGGGGGGACGCCACGGCTACAAGAGACCCAGTACTTC. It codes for CASGGTPRLQETQYF.

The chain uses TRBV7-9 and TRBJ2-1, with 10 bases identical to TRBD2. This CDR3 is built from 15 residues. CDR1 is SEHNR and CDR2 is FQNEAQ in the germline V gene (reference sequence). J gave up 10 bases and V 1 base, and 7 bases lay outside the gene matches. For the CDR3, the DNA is TGTGCCAGCAGCTTAGGGGCTAGCGGGAGAGGGGAGCAGTTCTTC. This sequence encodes CASSLGASGRGEQFF.

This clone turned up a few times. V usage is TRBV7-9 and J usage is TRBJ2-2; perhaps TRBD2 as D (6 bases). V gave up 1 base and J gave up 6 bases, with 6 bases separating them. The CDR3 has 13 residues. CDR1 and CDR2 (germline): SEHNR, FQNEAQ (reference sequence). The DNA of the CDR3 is TGTGCCAGCAGCTTAGGACTAGCCGGGGAGCTGTTTTTT. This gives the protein CASSLGLAGELFF.

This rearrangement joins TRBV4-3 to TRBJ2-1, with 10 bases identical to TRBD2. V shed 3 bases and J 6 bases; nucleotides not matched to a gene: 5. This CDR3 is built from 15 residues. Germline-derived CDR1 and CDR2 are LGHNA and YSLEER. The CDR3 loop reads CASSQGLAGANEQFF. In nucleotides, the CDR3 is TGCGCCAGCAGCCAGGGGCTAGCGGGAGCCAATGAGCAGTTCTTC.

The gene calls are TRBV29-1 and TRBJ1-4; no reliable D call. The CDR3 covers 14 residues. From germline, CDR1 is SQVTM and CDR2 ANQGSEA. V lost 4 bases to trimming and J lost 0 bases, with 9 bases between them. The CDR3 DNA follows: TGCAGCGTTGTGGGGAATGCAACTAATGAAAAACTGTTTTTT. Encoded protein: CSVVGNATNEKLFF.

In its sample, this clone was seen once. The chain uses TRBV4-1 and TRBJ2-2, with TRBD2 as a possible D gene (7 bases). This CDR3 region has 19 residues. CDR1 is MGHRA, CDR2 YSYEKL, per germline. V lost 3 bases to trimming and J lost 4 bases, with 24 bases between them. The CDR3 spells CASSHPSGAGASSTGELFF. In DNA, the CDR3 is TGCGCCAGCAGCCATCCTTCAGGGGCGGGAGCTTCGAGCACCGGGGAGCTGTTTTTT.

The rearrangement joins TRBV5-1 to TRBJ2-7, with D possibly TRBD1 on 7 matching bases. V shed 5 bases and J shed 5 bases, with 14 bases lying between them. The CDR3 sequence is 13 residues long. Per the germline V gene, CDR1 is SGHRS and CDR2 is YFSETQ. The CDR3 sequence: CASRFGGTDEQYF. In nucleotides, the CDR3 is TGCGCCAGCAGGTTTGGGGGGACAGACGAGCAGTACTTC.

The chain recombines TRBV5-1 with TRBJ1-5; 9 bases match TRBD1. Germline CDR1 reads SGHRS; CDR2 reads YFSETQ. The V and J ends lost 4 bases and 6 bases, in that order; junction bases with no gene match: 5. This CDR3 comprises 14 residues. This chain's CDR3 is CASSQGQGTQPQHF. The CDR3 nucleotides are TGCGCCAGCAGCCAAGGACAGGGGACTCAGCCCCAGCATTTT.

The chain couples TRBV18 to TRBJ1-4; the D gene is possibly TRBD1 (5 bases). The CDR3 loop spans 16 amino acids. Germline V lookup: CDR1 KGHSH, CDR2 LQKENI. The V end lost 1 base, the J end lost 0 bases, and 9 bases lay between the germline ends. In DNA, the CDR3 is TGTGCCAGCTCACCACTAGGGGACGCAACTAATGAAAAACTGTTTTTT. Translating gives CASSPLGDATNEKLFF.

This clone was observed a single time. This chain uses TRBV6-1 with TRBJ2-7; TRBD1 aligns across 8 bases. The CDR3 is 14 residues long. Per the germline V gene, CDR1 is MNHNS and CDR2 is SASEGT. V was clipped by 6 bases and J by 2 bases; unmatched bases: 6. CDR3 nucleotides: TGTGCCAGCAGAAAACAGGGGGACGCCTACGAGCAGTACTTC. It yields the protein CASRKQGDAYEQYF.

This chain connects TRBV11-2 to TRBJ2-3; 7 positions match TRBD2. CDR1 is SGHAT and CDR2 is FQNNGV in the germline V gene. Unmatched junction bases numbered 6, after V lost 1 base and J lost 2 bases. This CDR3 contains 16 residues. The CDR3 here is CASSLVGGSPTDTQYF. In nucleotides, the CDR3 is TGTGCCAGCAGCTTAGTTGGCGGGAGCCCCACAGATACGCAGTATTTT.

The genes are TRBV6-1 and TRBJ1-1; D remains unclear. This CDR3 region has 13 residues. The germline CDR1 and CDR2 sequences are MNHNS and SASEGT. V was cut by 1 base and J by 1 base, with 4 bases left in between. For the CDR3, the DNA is TGTGCCAGCAGTGAAGTCGAGAACACTGAAGCTTTCTTT. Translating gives CASSEVENTEAFF.

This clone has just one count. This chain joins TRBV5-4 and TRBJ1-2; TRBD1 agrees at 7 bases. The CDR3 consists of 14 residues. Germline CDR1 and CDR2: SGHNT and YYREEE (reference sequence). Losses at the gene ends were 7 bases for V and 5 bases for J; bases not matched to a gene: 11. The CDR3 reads CASHTQGEQYGYTF. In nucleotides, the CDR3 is TGTGCCAGCCATACCCAGGGGGAGCAGTATGGCTACACCTTC. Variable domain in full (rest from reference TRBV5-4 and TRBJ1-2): ETGVTQSPTHLIKTRGQQVTLRCSSQSGHNTVSWYQQALGQGPQFIFQYYREEENGRGNFPPRFSGLQFPNYSSELNVNALELDDSALYLCASHTQGEQYGYTFGSGTRLTVV.

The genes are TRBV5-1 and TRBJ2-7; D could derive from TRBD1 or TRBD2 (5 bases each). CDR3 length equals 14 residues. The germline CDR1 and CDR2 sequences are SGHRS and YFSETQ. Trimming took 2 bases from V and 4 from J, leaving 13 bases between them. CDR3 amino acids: CASSFNAEGYEQYF. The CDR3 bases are TGCGCCAGCAGCTTTAATGCCGAGGGGTACGAGCAGTACTTC.